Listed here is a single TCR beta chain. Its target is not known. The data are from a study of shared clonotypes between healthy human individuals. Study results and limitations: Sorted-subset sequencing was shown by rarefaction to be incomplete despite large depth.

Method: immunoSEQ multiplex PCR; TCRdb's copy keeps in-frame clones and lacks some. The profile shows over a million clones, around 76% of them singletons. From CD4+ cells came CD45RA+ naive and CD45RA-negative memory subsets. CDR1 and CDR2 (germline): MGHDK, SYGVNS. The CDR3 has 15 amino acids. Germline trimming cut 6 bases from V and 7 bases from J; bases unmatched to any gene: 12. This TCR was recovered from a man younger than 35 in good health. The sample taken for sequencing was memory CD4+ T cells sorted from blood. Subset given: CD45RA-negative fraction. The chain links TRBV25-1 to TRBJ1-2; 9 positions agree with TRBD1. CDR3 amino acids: CASRGPGQGRGGYTF. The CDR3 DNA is TGTGCCAGCAGGGGGCCGGGACAGGGAAGAGGTGGCTACACCTTC.